This is a list of T cell receptor beta chains from one sample in a study of T cell responses to AZD1222 COVID-19 vaccine. Sequencing used immunoSEQ multiplex PCR; TCRdb keeps in-frame clones, though not all of them. The sample contains approximately 160,000 clones, more than 85% of which appear only once. Sequencing used peripheral blood, obtained on day 0 of AZD1222 vaccination. These receptors all come from an adult in good health. Each CDR3 is given with its conserved first and last residue. The D gene is left open where the match is weak. Clone size is shown for a subset of rows, as once, few, many or a class of expanded clone.

cdr3_nt: TGTGCCAGCAGAGACGGATGGAATGAGCAGTTCTTC
cdr3_aa: CASRDGWNEQFF
clone_size: -
d_call: -
v_call: TRBV3-1/TRBV3-2
j_call: TRBJ2-1

cdr3_nt: TGTGCCAGTAGTATAGGTAGGCAGCCTTTCTACAATGAGCAGTTCTTC
cdr3_aa: CASSIGRQPFYNEQFF
clone_size: -
d_call: -
v_call: TRBV19
j_call: TRBJ2-1

cdr3_nt: TGTGCCAGCAGCCCCCAGACAGGGATCTCCTACGAGCAGTACTTC
cdr3_aa: CASSPQTGISYEQYF
clone_size: -
d_call: TRBD1
v_call: TRBV7-2
j_call: TRBJ2-7

cdr3_nt: TGTGCCAGCAGCTTAGGACTGGGATTCGGACCCGGGGAGCTGTTTTTT
cdr3_aa: CASSLGLGFGPGELFF
clone_size: few
d_call: -
v_call: TRBV7-9
j_call: TRBJ2-2

cdr3_nt: TGTGCCAGCAGCTTATGGGCCTCACCCCTCCACTTT
cdr3_aa: CASSLWASPLHF
clone_size: -
d_call: -
v_call: TRBV7-2
j_call: TRBJ1-6

cdr3_nt: TGTGCCAGCAGTGAAATGGGACCTGGAAACACCATATATTTT
cdr3_aa: CASSEMGPGNTIYF
clone_size: -
d_call: -
v_call: TRBV2
j_call: TRBJ1-3

cdr3_nt: TGCGCCAGCAGCTTGGGAGCCGGACAGAAAAATACCGGGGAGCTGTTTTTT
cdr3_aa: CASSLGAGQKNTGELFF
clone_size: few
d_call: -
v_call: TRBV5-1
j_call: TRBJ2-2

cdr3_nt: TGTGCCAGCAGCTTACTGCCGAACACTGAAGCTTTCTTT
cdr3_aa: CASSLLPNTEAFF
clone_size: once
d_call: -
v_call: TRBV7-3
j_call: TRBJ1-1

cdr3_nt: TGTGCCAGCAGTTCACTCGGGGAGACCCAGTACTTC
cdr3_aa: CASSSLGETQYF
clone_size: -
d_call: -
v_call: TRBV12-3/TRBV12-4
j_call: TRBJ2-5

cdr3_nt: TGTGCCAGTAGCAGGACGCCATCCTACGAGCAGTACTTC
cdr3_aa: CASSRTPSYEQYF
clone_size: -
d_call: -
v_call: TRBV19
j_call: TRBJ2-7

cdr3_nt: TGTGCCAGCAGCCTCGGGACTAGCGTCTACGAGCAGTACTTC
cdr3_aa: CASSLGTSVYEQYF
clone_size: -
d_call: TRBD2
v_call: TRBV13
j_call: TRBJ2-7

cdr3_nt: TGTGCCAGCAGTTACCCTAGCGGGAGGCCCGTTCTGAATGAGCAGTTCTTC
cdr3_aa: CASSYPSGRPVLNEQFF
clone_size: -
d_call: TRBD2
v_call: TRBV28
j_call: TRBJ2-1

cdr3_nt: TGTGCCAGCAGCCGAGACACGGTCAATGAGCAGTTCTTC
cdr3_aa: CASSRDTVNEQFF
clone_size: -
d_call: -
v_call: TRBV11-3
j_call: TRBJ2-1

cdr3_nt: TGTGCCAGCAGCGTAGCAGGGGGACTAGCGGGATCAGATACGCAGTATTTT
cdr3_aa: CASSVAGGLAGSDTQYF
clone_size: -
d_call: TRBD2
v_call: TRBV9
j_call: TRBJ2-3

cdr3_nt: TGTGCCAGCGAAGAGAGTTTACAGGGCTGGACCGGGGAGCTGTTTTTT
cdr3_aa: CASEESLQGWTGELFF
clone_size: -
d_call: -
v_call: TRBV2
j_call: TRBJ2-2

cdr3_nt: TGTGCCAGCAGCTTAGCGGCGGGAAGCTCCTACAATGAGCAGTTCTTC
cdr3_aa: CASSLAAGSSYNEQFF
clone_size: once
d_call: -
v_call: TRBV7-8
j_call: TRBJ2-1

cdr3_nt: TGTGCCAGCAGCCCAGACGCCACAGATACGCAGTATTTT
cdr3_aa: CASSPDATDTQYF
clone_size: -
d_call: -
v_call: TRBV7-2
j_call: TRBJ2-3

cdr3_nt: TGTGCCAGCAGCTCCCCTGGGTCCCCCCTCCACTTT
cdr3_aa: CASSSPGSPLHF
clone_size: -
d_call: -
v_call: TRBV27
j_call: TRBJ1-6

cdr3_nt: TGTGCCAGCAGATATACGACAGGTCCCATATATTTT
cdr3_aa: CASRYTTGPIYF
clone_size: -
d_call: -
v_call: TRBV6-5
j_call: TRBJ1-3

cdr3_nt: TGTGCCTGGAGTGTAAGGATAGCGGACGCCTACGAGCAGTACTTC
cdr3_aa: CAWSVRIADAYEQYF
clone_size: -
d_call: -
v_call: TRBV30
j_call: TRBJ2-7

cdr3_nt: TGCGCCAGCAATGGCTATTCGGGGCCTGGGACCGGGGAGCTGTTTTTT
cdr3_aa: CASNGYSGPGTGELFF
clone_size: -
d_call: -
v_call: TRBV5-1
j_call: TRBJ2-2

cdr3_nt: TGTGCCTGGAGCAGGCGGTCGGGAAGCTATGGCTACACCTTC
cdr3_aa: CAWSRRSGSYGYTF
clone_size: -
d_call: -
v_call: TRBV30
j_call: TRBJ1-2

cdr3_nt: TGCGCCAGCAGTGAGTTAGCAGGGGCCGAGCAGTACTTC
cdr3_aa: CASSELAGAEQYF
clone_size: -
d_call: -
v_call: TRBV10-1
j_call: TRBJ2-7

cdr3_nt: TGTGCCAGCACCGATGGGGCTAGCGGGAGCCGTGAGCAGTTCTTC
cdr3_aa: CASTDGASGSREQFF
clone_size: few
d_call: TRBD2
v_call: TRBV5-4
j_call: TRBJ2-1

cdr3_nt: TGTGCCAGCACTTCACCGGGACCAGCCTACGAGCAGTACTTC
cdr3_aa: CASTSPGPAYEQYF
clone_size: -
d_call: -
v_call: TRBV28
j_call: TRBJ2-7

cdr3_nt: TGCGCCAGCAGCTCACAGGGGTCTTCTGAGGGCACCATATATTTT
cdr3_aa: CASSSQGSSEGTIYF
clone_size: -
d_call: TRBD1
v_call: TRBV5-1
j_call: TRBJ1-3

cdr3_nt: TGCAGTGTCGGGTCTGGAAACACCATATATTTT
cdr3_aa: CSVGSGNTIYF
clone_size: -
d_call: -
v_call: TRBV20-1
j_call: TRBJ1-3

cdr3_nt: TGTGCCACCAGCAGAGATAAAAGCGGGCCGCCCACAGATACGCAGTATTTT
cdr3_aa: CATSRDKSGPPTDTQYF
clone_size: -
d_call: -
v_call: TRBV15
j_call: TRBJ2-3

cdr3_nt: TGTGCCAGCAGCCTGGGGAGCGAGCAGTACTTC
cdr3_aa: CASSLGSEQYF
clone_size: -
d_call: -
v_call: TRBV9
j_call: TRBJ2-7

cdr3_nt: TGTGCCAGCAGTTTAAGGGGGGAGAACACTGAAGCTTTCTTT
cdr3_aa: CASSLRGENTEAFF
clone_size: -
d_call: -
v_call: TRBV6-6
j_call: TRBJ1-1

cdr3_nt: TGTGCCAGCAGTAACGCTAGAGAGCAGTACTTC
cdr3_aa: CASSNAREQYF
clone_size: -
d_call: -
v_call: TRBV6-5
j_call: TRBJ2-7

cdr3_nt: TGTGCCTGGAGTTCACGGCCCCCCGGCAATTCACCCCTCCACTTT
cdr3_aa: CAWSSRPPGNSPLHF
clone_size: -
d_call: -
v_call: TRBV30
j_call: TRBJ1-6

cdr3_nt: TGTGCCTGGAGTGTGAGGAAAGGGAAAGAATGGAACACTGAAGCTTTCTTT
cdr3_aa: CAWSVRKGKEWNTEAFF
clone_size: once
d_call: -
v_call: TRBV30
j_call: TRBJ1-1

cdr3_nt: TGTGCCAGCAGCACGCCCTCTCTAATCACAGGGAGCTATGGCTACACCTTC
cdr3_aa: CASSTPSLITGSYGYTF
clone_size: once
d_call: -
v_call: TRBV7-9
j_call: TRBJ1-2

cdr3_nt: TGTGCCAGCAGTAATACGACAGGGCAATGGTACGAGCAGTACTTC
cdr3_aa: CASSNTTGQWYEQYF
clone_size: -
d_call: TRBD1
v_call: TRBV28
j_call: TRBJ2-7

cdr3_nt: TGTGCCATCAGTGAACCCCAGACTAGAGGAGATACGCAGTATTTT
cdr3_aa: CAISEPQTRGDTQYF
clone_size: few
d_call: -
v_call: TRBV10-3
j_call: TRBJ2-3

cdr3_nt: TGCGCCAGCAGTCAGCGCGGGTTGGGGATATCCTACGAGCAGTACTTC
cdr3_aa: CASSQRGLGISYEQYF
clone_size: -
d_call: -
v_call: TRBV23-1
j_call: TRBJ2-7

cdr3_nt: TGTGCCAGCAGCCCTGGGGTGGCCAGCGAGGGGACCGGGGAGCTGTTTTTT
cdr3_aa: CASSPGVASEGTGELFF
clone_size: few
d_call: -
v_call: TRBV4-2
j_call: TRBJ2-2

cdr3_nt: TGTGCCAGCAGTTTATTTGGGGATGGCTACACCTTC
cdr3_aa: CASSLFGDGYTF
clone_size: few
d_call: -
v_call: TRBV12-3/TRBV12-4
j_call: TRBJ1-2

cdr3_nt: TGTGCCAGTAGTATAGACCGGACAGGGGAAGGTTCACCCCTCCACTTT
cdr3_aa: CASSIDRTGEGSPLHF
clone_size: -
d_call: TRBD1
v_call: TRBV19
j_call: TRBJ1-6

cdr3_nt: TGTGCCAGCAGTCTACAGACAGGGCACAATGAGCAGTTCTTC
cdr3_aa: CASSLQTGHNEQFF
clone_size: -
d_call: TRBD1
v_call: TRBV2
j_call: TRBJ2-1

cdr3_nt: TGTGCCAGCAGCCCTGGGACAGCCTCTGGAAACACCATATATTTT
cdr3_aa: CASSPGTASGNTIYF
clone_size: -
d_call: TRBD1
v_call: TRBV7-2
j_call: TRBJ1-3